This T cell receptor (beta chain) was sequenced for a study of blood T cell repertoires in COVID-19 (dated by TCRdb to about 2020). Background for the entire study: The collaborator samples originated in the United States, Italy and Spain and spanned the acute and convalescent phases of COVID-19. Where available, HLA class I and class II types were taken from metadata supplied by the sample provider and were not determined by assay-based typing. The prospective study material was composed of cDNA or gDNA derived from T cells, B-cell-depleted T cells, or PBMCs. The sample metadata nearly always contained a de-identified subject ID, COVID-19 status, age in years and sex. The samples were drawn from the first 160 participants of the ongoing ImmuneRACE study and from some 1,300 subjects provided by 6 global collaborators. Deeply sampled blood TCRbeta repertoires from subjects exposed to, actively infected with, or recovered from COVID-19 were included in the dataset. The repertoires were made available in a free public database intended to serve as a resource for research on the immune response to SARS-CoV-2.

The germline V gene yields SQVTM for CDR1 and ANQGSEA for CDR2. V is trimmed back by 5 bases and J by 5 bases, and the junction contains 16 bases that no gene match accounts for. The CDR3, from cysteine to phenylalanine, totals 16 residues. Only the CDR3 part of the read is kept: 48 bases, read in frame from the first base. Whole blood was collected in K2EDTA tubes by collaborating institutions according to the institutions' own protocols. Collaborator samples were shipped for TCRbeta analysis as frozen whole blood, isolated PBMCs, or DNA extracted from either sample type. To note about this clone: Its target antigen remains unknown. It has no much larger one-base neighbor in the sample; base qualities were not kept.

Beyond this particular receptor, the publication reports: How much clinical and demographic metadata was included differed by source and by participant, and the metadata was provided uncurated.

TCRbeta CDR3 regions were amplified from genomic DNA using the immunoSEQ Assay, a bias-controlled multiplex PCR. The original pipeline was this. Nucleated cell counts per sample were estimated from amplification of reference gene primers within the assay. Sequence reads were collapsed and filtered to measure the absolute abundance of every unique TCRbeta CDR3 rearrangement. Productive Simpson clonality was computed per sample as the square root of Simpson's diversity index over productive rearrangements. In TCRdb, the immuneACCESS table is reduced to in-frame sequences with V and J assigned. These tables do not hold every clone; where another copy was compared, an unresolved V gene accounts for under half, and the others remain unexplained. For V, J and clone size, that table is used; D and trimming come from the DNA. In this sample the table shows approximately 200,000 clones, around 75% of which occur a single time. Approximately 5% of the sample goes to the ten largest clones.

The receptor's source is a human donor in a cohort sampled during active COVID-19. The sample was peripheral blood. The chain was built from TRBV29-1 and TRBJ2-7; 9 bases in the junction line up with TRBD2. The CDR3 region reads CSVRTEFSGRRNEQYF. At the DNA level, the sequence is TGCAGCGTTAGGACGGAATTTAGCGGGAGAAGGAACGAGCAGTACTTC.